One sample yielded the 25 T cell receptor beta chains listed below, sequenced in a study of CD8 T cells in Susac syndrome. Reverse transcription of about 0.45 to 1 ug RNA was carried out with random hexamers. From the immunoSEQ multiplex PCR reads, TCRdb called clonotypes with MiXCR, one entry per CDR3 protein. The sample comprises about 200,000 distinct CDR3 sequences, 85% to 95% of which are singletons, and 0.095% to 0.12% rests with the top ten. Material for sequencing was CD4+ T cells from PBMCs. These receptors all come from a human donor in good health.

The rearrangement links TRBV13 to TRBJ1-3; 7 bases match TRBD1. Germline V gene data show CDR1 as PRHDT and CDR2 as FYEKMQ (reference sequence). Germline trimming cut 4 bases from V and 4 bases from J; bases unmatched to any gene: 10. The CDR3 runs to 16 residues. CDR3 DNA: TGTGCCAGCAGCTCACAGGGGTCGGAAAAAGGAAACACCATATATTTT. It specifies CASSSQGSEKGNTIYF.

The genes are TRBV24-1 and TRBJ2-5, with 8 positions matching TRBD2. V lost 5 bases to trimming and J lost 4 bases; unmatched junction nucleotides: 23. The germline V gene encodes CDR1 KGHDR and CDR2 SFDVKD. The CDR3 extends over 20 amino acids. CDR3 bases: TGTGCCACCAGTGCAAAGCCCCGATTAGGCGGGAGGTCCGTAGGAGAGACCCAGTACTTC. It is translated as CATSAKPRLGGRSVGETQYF.

This chain links TRBV12-3 or TRBV12-4 with TRBJ1-5; weak D call: TRBD1 (5 bases). Trimming removed 8 bases at V and 0 bases at J, with 23 bases between. This CDR3 is built from 18 residues. The CDR3 reads CASVQGPALGASNQPQHF. CDR3 DNA: TGTGCCAGCGTCCAGGGTCCTGCCCTGGGAGCTAGCAATCAGCCCCAGCATTTT.

The gene calls are TRBV7-2 and TRBJ2-7; D call uncertain. The length of the CDR3 is 13 residues. CDR1 is SGHTA and CDR2 is FQGNSA in the germline V gene. Trimming removed 3 bases at V and 7 bases at J, with 13 bases between. As DNA, the CDR3 is TGTGCCAGCAGCTTTAGAGTTTACGGGGAGCAGTACGTC. Encoded protein: CASSFRVYGEQYV.

The V call is TRBV12-3 or TRBV12-4, the J call TRBJ1-2, with 7 bases lining up with TRBD1. The CDR3 contains 13 residues. Losses at the gene ends were 6 bases for V and 4 bases for J; bases not matched to a gene: 5. CDR3 in amino acids: CASRGGAVYGYTF. The CDR3 bases are TGTGCCAGCAGAGGGGGCGCGGTCTATGGCTACACCTTC.

V usage is TRBV12-3 or TRBV12-4 and J usage is TRBJ2-3, with 10 bases matching TRBD2. The length of the CDR3 is 15 residues. The trim removed 3 bases at V and 3 bases at J, leaving 3 bases unmatched. CDR3 DNA: TGTGCCAGCAGTTTGAGCGGGGGGGCGACAGATACGCAGTATTTT. Translating gives CASSLSGGATDTQYF.

The J gene is TRBJ1-1, the V gene TRBV10-3; D gene ambiguous. The V end was cut by 3 bases, the J end by 5 bases, with 7 bases between. Looked up from germline, CDR1 is ENHRY and CDR2 is SYGVKD. The CDR3 is 12 amino acids. CDR3 region: CAISDGDTEAFF. The CDR3 nucleotides are TGTGCCATCAGTGATGGGGATACTGAAGCTTTCTTT.

The chain combines TRBV5-1 with TRBJ2-7; a possible D gene is TRBD2 (5 bases). Trimming took 4 bases from V and 3 from J, leaving 11 bases between them. The V gene's germline CDR1 is SGHRS and CDR2 YFSETQ. CDR3 length: 13 amino acids. CDR3 protein: CASSQGRDYEQYF. The CDR3 region has the DNA TGCGCCAGCAGCCAAGGACGGGACTACGAGCAGTACTTC.

The rearrangement uses TRBV5-6 and TRBJ1-5, with D unresolved. Trimming stripped 0 bases from V and 6 bases from J, with 16 bases between. CDR3 size: 16 residues. CDR1 is SGHDT and CDR2 is YYEEEE in the germline V gene. Here the CDR3 DNA reads TGTGCCAGCAGCTTGGCCTCCGGGTCTCGGGGTCAGCCCCAGCATTTT. Translating it yields CASSLASGSRGQPQHF.

The genes are TRBV2 and TRBJ2-1; 8 bases agree with TRBD2. Trimming removed 0 bases from V and 4 bases from J; junction bases left unmatched: 8. There are 17 residues in the CDR3. Germline lookup yields CDR1 SNHLY and CDR2 FYNNEI. The CDR3, as DNA: TGTGCCAGCAGTGAAGCGCTTCGGGCTAGCGGGTACAATGAGCAGTTCTTC. Protein sequence: CASSEALRASGYNEQFF.

The chain links TRBV20-1 to TRBJ1-5; 8 bases line up with TRBD1. Germline CDR1 DFQATT, CDR2 SNEGSKA (reference sequence). The length of the CDR3 is 14 residues. Trimming took 5 bases from V and 5 from J; bases not matched to a gene: 8. In nucleotides, the CDR3 is TGCAGTGCTCAAGAGGACAGGGAAGATCAGCCCCAGCATTTT. As protein: CSAQEDREDQPQHF.

CDR3 DNA sequence: TGTGCCAGCAGCTCGGGGTGGGAGCTGTTTTTT. Translation: CASSSGWELFF. The genes are TRBV7-6 and TRBJ2-2; D is possibly TRBD2 (5 bases). There are 11 residues in the CDR3. Per germline, CDR1 SGHVS and CDR2 FNYEAQ. Trimming removed 4 bases at V and 9 bases at J, with 6 bases between.

V gene TRBV30 combines with J gene TRBJ1-2; D is ambiguous. Germline CDR1 is GTSNPN and CDR2 is SVGIG (reference sequence). The V and J ends lost 4 bases and 8 bases respectively, with 11 bases between them. The length of the CDR3 is 11 residues. CDR3 sequence (DNA): TGTGCCTGGACACCTGGGCAGGGCTACACCTTC. Residues: CAWTPGQGYTF.

The chain links TRBV7-9 to TRBJ2-6; D gene unclear. The V gene lost 5 bases and the J gene lost 2 bases, with 10 bases spanning the gap. The CDR3 has 15 residues. Germline loops: CDR1 SEHNR, CDR2 FQNEAQ (reference sequence). CDR3 DNA: TGTGCCAGCAGCGCCATGGTGGCTGGGGCCAACGTCCTGACTTTC. Residues: CASSAMVAGANVLTF.

The chain has TRBV28 and TRBJ2-5, with a possible D match to TRBD2 (5 bases). V was shortened by 5 bases and J by 1 base, with 11 bases between the two germline ends. The germline CDR1 and CDR2 sequences are MDHEN and SYDVKM. This CDR3 comprises 14 residues. CDR3: CASSSLSGQETQYF. The DNA of the CDR3 is TGTGCCAGCAGTAGTCTAAGCGGCCAAGAGACCCAGTACTTC.

The chain uses TRBV20-1 and TRBJ1-5; the D is unclear. V was clipped by 5 bases and J by 2 bases, with 10 bases between them. The germline CDR1 and CDR2 sequences are DFQATT and SNEGSKA (reference sequence). The CDR3 totals 13 residues. In DNA, the CDR3 is TGCAGTGCTGGAAAGGGCCGCAATCAGCCCCAGCATTTT. It is translated as CSAGKGRNQPQHF.

This clonotype showed up just once. The chain uses TRBV29-1 and TRBJ2-5; D is possibly TRBD1 (6 bases). The V end lost 4 bases, the J end lost 7 bases, and 10 bases lay between the germline ends. The CDR3 is 11 amino acids. In germline, CDR1 is SQVTM, CDR2 ANQGSEA. The CDR3 nucleotides are TGCAGCGTTGGGGAAGGGGGGACCCAGTACTTC. Amino acids: CSVGEGGTQYF. Drawing the rest from reference TRBV29-1 and TRBJ2-5, the complete variable domain is SAVISQKPSRDICQRGTSLTIQCQVDSQVTMMFWYRQQPGQSLTLIATANQGSEATYESGFVIDKFPISRPNLTFSTLTVSNMSPEDSSIYLCSVGEGGTQYFGPGTRLLVL.

The V call is TRBV15, the J call TRBJ2-5; weak D call: TRBD2 (5 bases). Germline V lookup: CDR1 LNHNV, CDR2 YYDKDF (reference sequence). The V gene lost 5 bases and the J gene lost 4 bases, with 20 bases spanning the gap. The CDR3 extends over 16 amino acids. For the CDR3, the DNA is TGTGCCACCAGCGAAATTCCCAGATCTGAGGGAGAGACCCAGTACTTC. It is translated as CATSEIPRSEGETQYF.

The genes are TRBV29-1 and TRBJ2-5; D possibly corresponds to TRBD1 (5 bases). Germline V gene data show CDR1 as SQVTM and CDR2 as ANQGSEA. V was clipped by 4 bases and J by 4 bases, with 13 bases between them. The CDR3 runs to 13 residues. Written as DNA, the CDR3 is TGCAGCGTTGGACAGATGGTGAGAGAGACCCAGTACTTC. Its translation: CSVGQMVRETQYF.

V gene TRBV7-2 combines with J gene TRBJ2-5, with 7 bases that match TRBD2. The V segment lost 1 base and the J segment 5 bases; nucleotides outside the gene matches: 4. CDR3 size: 14 residues. Germline CDR1 SGHTA, CDR2 FQGNSA. The CDR3 spells CASSLGGGQETQYF. For the CDR3, the DNA is TGTGCCAGCAGCTTAGGGGGGGGTCAGGAGACCCAGTACTTC.

V and J are TRBV12-3 or TRBV12-4 and TRBJ2-1; 11 bases fit TRBD2. This CDR3 is built from 14 residues. Losses at the gene ends were 5 bases for V and 8 bases for J; bases not matched to a gene: 5. CDR3: CASSPGLAGYEQFF. CDR3 sequence (DNA): TGTGCCAGCAGTCCCGGACTAGCGGGCTATGAGCAGTTCTTC.

V gene TRBV29-1 combines with J gene TRBJ1-2, with TRBD1 matching 9 bases. The CDR3 extends over 12 amino acids. Germline loops: CDR1 SQVTM, CDR2 ANQGSEA. V shed 8 bases and J 5 bases; nucleotides not matched to a gene: 6. Written as DNA, the CDR3 is TGCAGCATAGCCGGGACAGGGTATGGCTACACCTTC. It specifies CSIAGTGYGYTF.

The rearrangement links TRBV13 to TRBJ1-5, with a tentative D call TRBD1 (5 bases). Deletions cut 5 bases from V and 2 bases from J, with 13 bases between. Germline assignment: CDR1 PRHDT and CDR2 FYEKMQ (reference sequence). The CDR3 consists of 15 residues. This CDR3 is CASSRGGKGNQPQHF. Written as DNA, the CDR3 is TGTGCCAGCAGCCGGGGGGGAAAGGGCAATCAGCCCCAGCATTTT. Based on the CDR3 plus reference TRBV13 and TRBJ1-5, the full variable domain is AAGVIQSPRHLIKEKRETATLKCYPIPRHDTVYWYQQGPGQDPQFLISFYEKMQSDKGSIPDRFSAQQFSDYHSELNMSSLELGDSALYFCASSRGGKGNQPQHFGDGTRLSIL.

The rearrangement uses TRBV20-1 and TRBJ2-5; TRBD2 aligns across 7 bases. The CDR3 runs to 14 residues. The junction had 9 bases not matched to a gene; V was cut back by 3 bases and J by 5 bases. The V gene's germline CDR1 is DFQATT and CDR2 SNEGSKA (reference sequence). CDR3 amino acids: CSARGRADTETQYF. The CDR3 nucleotides are TGCAGTGCTAGGGGGAGGGCCGATACGGAGACCCAGTACTTC.

The chain is built from TRBV3-1 and TRBJ2-5, with D possibly matching TRBD2 (5 bases). Trimming removed 3 bases at V and 2 bases at J, with 13 bases between. CDR1 LGHDT and CDR2 YNNKEL come from the germline V gene (reference sequence). The CDR3 extends over 15 amino acids. The CDR3 loop is CASSQRNRGQETQYF. In DNA, the CDR3 is TGTGCCAGCAGCCAGAGAAACAGAGGGCAAGAGACCCAGTACTTC.